The 3 T cell receptor beta chains below all came from one sample that was sequenced in a study of radiation and T cells in renal cell carcinoma (dated by TCRdb to 2020 to 2022). This specimen's time point label, per the study, means: blood 2 weeks post-SBRT. The treatment or condition label, as the study defines it: 15 Gy SBRT to primary tumor, nephrectomy 4 weeks later. Library preparation was by the immunoSEQ multiplex PCR assay. TCRdb mirrors the immuneACCESS table, restricted to in-frame sequences. Some clones are absent from its copies; in checked studies, under half trace to an unresolved V gene, and the reason for the others is unknown. This sample comprises 100,000 to 150,000 clones, roughly 91% of them detected only once. The ten largest make up about 5.6% of the sample. Sequencing was performed on blood, taken from a patient whose treatment included radiotherapy and nephrectomy. The source of these receptors is a woman aged 70-85 years with renal cell carcinoma.

V gene TRBV7-8 combines with J gene TRBJ2-6; 11 bases agree with TRBD1. The J segment lost 0 bases and the V segment lost 1 base, leaving 5 bases of the junction unmatched. The CDR3 spans 19 residues. In germline, CDR1 is SGHVS, CDR2 FQNEAQ. The CDR3 coding sequence is TGTGCCAGCAGCTTAGGGGGACAGGGGGAGTACTCTGGGGCCAACGTCCTGACTTTC. Protein sequence: CASSLGGQGEYSGANVLTF. Drawing the rest from reference TRBV7-8 and TRBJ2-6, the complete variable domain is GAGVSQSPRYKVAKRGQDVALRCDPISGHVSLFWYQQALGQGPEFLTYFQNEAQLDKSGLPSDRFFAERPEGSVSTLKIQRTQQEDSAVYLCASSLGGQGEYSGANVLTFGAGSRLTVL.

The chain carries TRBV2 and TRBJ1-5; D call uncertain. Looked up from germline, CDR1 is SNHLY and CDR2 is FYNNEI. The CDR3 is 13 residues long. V was trimmed by 7 bases and J by 1 base, leaving 8 bases between them. In DNA, the CDR3 is TGTGCCAGCAAGGAAGGCAGCAATCAGCCCCAGCATTTT. This translates into CASKEGSNQPQHF.

The chain joins TRBV7-2 to TRBJ2-4; 8 positions match TRBD2. The CDR3 loop spans 16 amino acids. V was clipped by 0 bases and J by 2 bases; unmatched bases: 3. From germline, CDR1 is SGHTA and CDR2 FQGNSA. The CDR3 spells CASSLAISGTKNIQYF. Written as DNA, the CDR3 is TGTGCCAGCAGCTTAGCGATTAGCGGGACCAAAAACATTCAGTACTTC.